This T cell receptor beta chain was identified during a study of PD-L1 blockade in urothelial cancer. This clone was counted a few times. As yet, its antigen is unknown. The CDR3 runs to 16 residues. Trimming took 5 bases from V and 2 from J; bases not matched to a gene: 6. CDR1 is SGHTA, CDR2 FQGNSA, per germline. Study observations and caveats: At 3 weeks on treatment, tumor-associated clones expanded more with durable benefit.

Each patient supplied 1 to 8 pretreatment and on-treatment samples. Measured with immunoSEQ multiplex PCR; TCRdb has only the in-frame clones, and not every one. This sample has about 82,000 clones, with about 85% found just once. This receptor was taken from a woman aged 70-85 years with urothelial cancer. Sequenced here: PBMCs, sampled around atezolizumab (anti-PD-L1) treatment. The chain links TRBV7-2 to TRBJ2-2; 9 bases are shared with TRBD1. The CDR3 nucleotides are TGTGCCAGCAGCCGAGGGACAGGGTTAAACACCGGGGAGCTGTTTTTT. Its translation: CASSRGTGLNTGELFF.